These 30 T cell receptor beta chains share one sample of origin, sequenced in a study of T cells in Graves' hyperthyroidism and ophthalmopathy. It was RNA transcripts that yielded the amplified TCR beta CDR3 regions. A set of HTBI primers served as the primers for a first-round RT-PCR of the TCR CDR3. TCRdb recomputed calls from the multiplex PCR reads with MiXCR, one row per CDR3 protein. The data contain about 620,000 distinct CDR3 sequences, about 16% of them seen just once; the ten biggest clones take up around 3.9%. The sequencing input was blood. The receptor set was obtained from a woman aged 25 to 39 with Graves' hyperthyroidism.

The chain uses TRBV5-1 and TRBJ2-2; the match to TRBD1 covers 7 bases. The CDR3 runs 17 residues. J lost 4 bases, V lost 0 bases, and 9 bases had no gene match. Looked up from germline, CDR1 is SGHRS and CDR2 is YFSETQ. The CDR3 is CASSLGVDRVITGELFF. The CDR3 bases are TGCGCCAGCAGCTTGGGGGTCGACAGGGTGATCACCGGGGAGCTGTTTTTT. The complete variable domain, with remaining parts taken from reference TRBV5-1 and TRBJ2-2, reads KAGVTQTPRYLIKTRGQQVTLSCSPISGHRSVSWYQQTPGQGLQFLFEYFSETQRNKGNFPGRFSGRQFSNSRSEMNVSTLELGDSALYLCASSLGVDRVITGELFFGEGSRLTVL.

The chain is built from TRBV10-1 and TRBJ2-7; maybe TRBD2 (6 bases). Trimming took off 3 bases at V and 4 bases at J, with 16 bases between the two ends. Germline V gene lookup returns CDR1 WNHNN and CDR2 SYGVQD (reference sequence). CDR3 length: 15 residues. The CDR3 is CASSDIPSGEYEQYF. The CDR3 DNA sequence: TGCGCCAGCAGTGATATCCCATCGGGGGAGTACGAGCAGTACTTC.

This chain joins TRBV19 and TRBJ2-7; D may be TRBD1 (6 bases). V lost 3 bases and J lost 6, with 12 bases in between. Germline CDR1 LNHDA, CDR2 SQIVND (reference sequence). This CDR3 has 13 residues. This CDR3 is CASSIDRDTEQYF. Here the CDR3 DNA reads TGTGCCAGTAGTATCGACCGGGACACCGAGCAGTACTTC.

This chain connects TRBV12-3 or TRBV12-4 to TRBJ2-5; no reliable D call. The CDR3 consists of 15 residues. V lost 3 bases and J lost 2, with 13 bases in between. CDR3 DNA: TGTGCCAGCAGTTTCGCCGGTATGGGGCAAGAGACCCAGTACTTC. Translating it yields CASSFAGMGQETQYF.

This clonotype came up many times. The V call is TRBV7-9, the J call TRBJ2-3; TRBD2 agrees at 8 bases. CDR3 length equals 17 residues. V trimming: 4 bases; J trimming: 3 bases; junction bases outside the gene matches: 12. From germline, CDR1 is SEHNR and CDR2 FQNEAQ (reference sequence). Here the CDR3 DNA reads TGTGCCAGCAGCTCCACCACCGGACTAGCTCGAACAGATACGCAGTATTTT. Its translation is CASSSTTGLARTDTQYF.

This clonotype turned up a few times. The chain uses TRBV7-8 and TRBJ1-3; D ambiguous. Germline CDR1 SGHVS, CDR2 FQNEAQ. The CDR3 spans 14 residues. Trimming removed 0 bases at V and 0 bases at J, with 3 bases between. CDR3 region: CASSLAYSGNTIYF. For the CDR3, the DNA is TGTGCCAGCAGCTTAGCATACTCTGGAAACACCATATATTTT.

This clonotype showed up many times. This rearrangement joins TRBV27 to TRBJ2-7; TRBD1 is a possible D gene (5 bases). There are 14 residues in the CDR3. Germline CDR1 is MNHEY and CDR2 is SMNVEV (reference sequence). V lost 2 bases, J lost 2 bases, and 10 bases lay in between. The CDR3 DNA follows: TGTGCCAGCAGTTTAAACAGGCTAACCTACGAGCAGTACTTC. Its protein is CASSLNRLTYEQYF.

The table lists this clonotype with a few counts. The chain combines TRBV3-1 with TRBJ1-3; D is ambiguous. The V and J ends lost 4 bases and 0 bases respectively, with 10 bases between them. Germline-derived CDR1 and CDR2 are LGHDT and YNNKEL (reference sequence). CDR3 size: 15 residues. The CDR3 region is CASSPIVGSGNTIYF. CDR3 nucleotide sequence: TGTGCCAGCAGCCCAATCGTGGGCTCTGGAAACACCATATATTTT.

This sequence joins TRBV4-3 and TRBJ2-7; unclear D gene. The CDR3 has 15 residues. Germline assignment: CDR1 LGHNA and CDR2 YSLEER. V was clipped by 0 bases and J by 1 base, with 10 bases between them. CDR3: CASSQDRARSYEQYF. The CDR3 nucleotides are TGCGCCAGCAGCCAAGATCGGGCTAGGTCCTACGAGCAGTACTTC.

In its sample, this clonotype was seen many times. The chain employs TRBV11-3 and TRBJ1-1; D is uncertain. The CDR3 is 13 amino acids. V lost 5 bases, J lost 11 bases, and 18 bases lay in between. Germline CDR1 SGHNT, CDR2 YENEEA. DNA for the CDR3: TGTGCCAGCAGCACCGCTTTAGGAAAAACGGCTTTCTTT. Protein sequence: CASSTALGKTAFF.

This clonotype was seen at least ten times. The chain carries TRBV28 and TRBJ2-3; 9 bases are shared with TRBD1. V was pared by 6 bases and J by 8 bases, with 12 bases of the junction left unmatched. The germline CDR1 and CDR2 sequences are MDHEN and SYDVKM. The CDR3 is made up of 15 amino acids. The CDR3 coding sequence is TGTGCCAGCAGCAAACAGGGGGCGGCGTTAGCTACGCAGTATTTT. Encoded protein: CASSKQGAALATQYF.

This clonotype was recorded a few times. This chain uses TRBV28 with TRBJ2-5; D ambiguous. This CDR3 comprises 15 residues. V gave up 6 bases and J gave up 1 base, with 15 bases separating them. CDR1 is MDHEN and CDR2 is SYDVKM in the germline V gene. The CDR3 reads CASSHADGPQETQYF. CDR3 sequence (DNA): TGTGCCAGCAGCCACGCTGATGGTCCCCAAGAGACCCAGTACTTC.

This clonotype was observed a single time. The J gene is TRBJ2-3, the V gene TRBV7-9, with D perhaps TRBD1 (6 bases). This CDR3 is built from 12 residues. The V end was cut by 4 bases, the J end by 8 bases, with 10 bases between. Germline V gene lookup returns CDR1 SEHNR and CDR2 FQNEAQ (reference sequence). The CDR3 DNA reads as TGTGCCAGCAGCTCACAGGGACGTACGCAGTATTTT. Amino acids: CASSSQGRTQYF.

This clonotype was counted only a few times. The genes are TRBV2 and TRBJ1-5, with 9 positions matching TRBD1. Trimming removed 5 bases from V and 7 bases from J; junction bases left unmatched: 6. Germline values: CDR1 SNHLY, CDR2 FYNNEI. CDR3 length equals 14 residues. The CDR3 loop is CASSRDRGSQPQHF. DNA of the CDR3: TGTGCCAGCAGTCGCGACAGGGGGTCACAGCCCCAGCATTTT. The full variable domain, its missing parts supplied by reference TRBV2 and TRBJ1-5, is EPEVTQTPSHQVTQMGQEVILRCVPISNHLYFYWYRQILGQKVEFLVSFYNNEISEKSEIFDDQFSVERPDGSNFTLKIRSTKLEDSAMYFCASSRDRGSQPQHFGDGTRLSIL.

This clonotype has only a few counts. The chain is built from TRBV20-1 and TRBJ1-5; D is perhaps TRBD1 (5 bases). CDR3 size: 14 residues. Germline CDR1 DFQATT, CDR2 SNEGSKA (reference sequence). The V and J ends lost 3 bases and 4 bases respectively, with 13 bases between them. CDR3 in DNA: TGCAGTGCTAGTCCCCGACAGACAAATCAGCCCCAGCATTTT. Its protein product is CSASPRQTNQPQHF.

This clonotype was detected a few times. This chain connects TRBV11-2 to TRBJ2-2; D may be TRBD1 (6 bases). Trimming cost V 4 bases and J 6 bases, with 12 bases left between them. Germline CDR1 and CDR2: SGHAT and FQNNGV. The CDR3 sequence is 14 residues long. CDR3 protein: CASSSPRGAGELFF. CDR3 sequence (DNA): TGTGCCAGCAGCTCCCCCAGGGGAGCCGGGGAGCTGTTTTTT.

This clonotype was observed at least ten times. The DNA of the CDR3 is TGTGCCAGCACCTTCAGCAGCAATCAGCCCCAGCATTTT. Translated, it gives CASTFSSNQPQHF. V gene TRBV28 combines with J gene TRBJ1-5, with D unclear. The ends were cut back, 7 bases at V and 1 base at J, with 8 bases in the middle. Germline values: CDR1 MDHEN, CDR2 SYDVKM. This CDR3 contains 13 residues.

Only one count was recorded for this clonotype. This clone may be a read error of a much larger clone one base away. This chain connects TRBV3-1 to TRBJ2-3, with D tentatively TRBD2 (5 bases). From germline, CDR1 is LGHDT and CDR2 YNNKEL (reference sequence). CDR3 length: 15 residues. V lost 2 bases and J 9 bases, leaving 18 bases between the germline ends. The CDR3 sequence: CASSQRLSASGTQYF. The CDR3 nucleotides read TGTGCCAGCAGCCAAAGGCTATCGGCTTCGGGAACGCAGTATTTT.

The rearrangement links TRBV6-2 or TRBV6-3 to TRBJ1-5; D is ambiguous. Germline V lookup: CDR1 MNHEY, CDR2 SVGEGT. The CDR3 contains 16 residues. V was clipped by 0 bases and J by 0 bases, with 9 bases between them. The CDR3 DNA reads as TGTGCCAGCAGTTACTCGGGAGCCTATAGCAATCAGCCCCAGCATTTT. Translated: CASSYSGAYSNQPQHF.

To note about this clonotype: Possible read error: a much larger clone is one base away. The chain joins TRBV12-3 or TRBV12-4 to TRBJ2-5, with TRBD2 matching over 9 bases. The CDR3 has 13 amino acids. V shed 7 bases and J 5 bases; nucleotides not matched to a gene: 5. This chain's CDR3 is CASIRTSEETQYF. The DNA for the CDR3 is TGTGCCAGCATCCGGACTAGCGAGGAGACCCAGTACTTC.

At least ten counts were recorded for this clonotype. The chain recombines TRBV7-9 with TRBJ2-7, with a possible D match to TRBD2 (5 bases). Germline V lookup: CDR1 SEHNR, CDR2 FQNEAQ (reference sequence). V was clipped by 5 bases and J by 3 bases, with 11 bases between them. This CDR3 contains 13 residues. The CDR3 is CASSLVGDYEQYF. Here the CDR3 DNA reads TGTGCCAGCAGCCTTGTCGGGGACTACGAGCAGTACTTC.

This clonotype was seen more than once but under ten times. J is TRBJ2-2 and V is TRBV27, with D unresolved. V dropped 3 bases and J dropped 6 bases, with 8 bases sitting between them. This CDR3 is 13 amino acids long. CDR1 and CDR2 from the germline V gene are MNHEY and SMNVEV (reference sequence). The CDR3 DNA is TGTGCCAGCAGTTTCCAGCGTCCCGGGGAGCTGTTTTTT. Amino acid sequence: CASSFQRPGELFF.

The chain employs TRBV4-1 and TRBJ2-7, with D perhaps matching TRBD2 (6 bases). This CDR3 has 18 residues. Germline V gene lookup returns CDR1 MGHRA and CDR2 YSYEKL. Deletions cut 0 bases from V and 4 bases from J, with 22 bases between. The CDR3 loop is CASSQDLRDSHLGYEQYF. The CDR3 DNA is TGCGCCAGCAGCCAAGATCTGAGGGACTCCCACCTGGGGTACGAGCAGTACTTC.

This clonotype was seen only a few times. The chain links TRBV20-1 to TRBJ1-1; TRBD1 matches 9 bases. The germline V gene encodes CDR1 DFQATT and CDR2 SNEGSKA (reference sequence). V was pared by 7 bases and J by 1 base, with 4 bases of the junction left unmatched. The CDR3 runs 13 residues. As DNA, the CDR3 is TGCAGTGGGGACAGGGCTACGAACACTGAAGCTTTCTTT. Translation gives CSGDRATNTEAFF.

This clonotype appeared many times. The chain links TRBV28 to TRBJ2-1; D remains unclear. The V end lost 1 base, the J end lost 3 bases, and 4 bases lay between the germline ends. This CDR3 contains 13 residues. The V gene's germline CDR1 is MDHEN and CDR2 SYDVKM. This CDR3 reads CASSLSRYNEQFF. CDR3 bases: TGTGCCAGCAGTTTATCCCGCTACAATGAGCAGTTCTTC.

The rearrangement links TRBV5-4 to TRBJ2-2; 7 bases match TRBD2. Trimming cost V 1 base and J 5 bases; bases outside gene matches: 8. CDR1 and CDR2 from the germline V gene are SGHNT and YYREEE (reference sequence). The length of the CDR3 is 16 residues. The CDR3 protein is CASSLILIGGTGELFF. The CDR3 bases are TGTGCCAGCAGCTTGATCCTCATCGGGGGGACCGGGGAGCTGTTTTTT.

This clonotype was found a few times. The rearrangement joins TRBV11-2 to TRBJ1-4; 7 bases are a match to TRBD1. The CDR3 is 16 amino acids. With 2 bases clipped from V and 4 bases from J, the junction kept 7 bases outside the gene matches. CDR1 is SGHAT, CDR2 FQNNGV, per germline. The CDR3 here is CASSLRGTALNEKLFF. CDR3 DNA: TGTGCCAGCAGCTTAAGAGGGACAGCTCTTAATGAAAAACTGTTTTTT.

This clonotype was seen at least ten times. The CDR3 DNA follows: TGTGCCAGCAGTTTAATTGCTGGGTGGAGCCTCGACAATGAGCAGTTCTTC. Its translation is CASSLIAGWSLDNEQFF. The chain uses TRBV28 and TRBJ2-1; unclear D gene. Trimming took 2 bases from V and 5 from J, leaving 19 bases between them. The CDR3 spans 17 residues. Germline V gives CDR1 MDHEN, CDR2 SYDVKM.

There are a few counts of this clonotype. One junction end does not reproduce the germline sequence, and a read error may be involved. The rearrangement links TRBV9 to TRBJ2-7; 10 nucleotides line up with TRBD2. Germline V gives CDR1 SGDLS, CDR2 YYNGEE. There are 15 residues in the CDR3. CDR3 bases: TGTGCCGGCAGCATAGCGGGAGGTTCGGCCTACGAGCAGTACTTC. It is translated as CAGSIAGGSAYEQYF. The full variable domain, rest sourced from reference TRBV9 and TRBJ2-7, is DSGVTQTPKHLITATGQRVTLRCSPRSGDLSVYWYQQSLDQGLQFLIQYYNGEERAKGNILERFSAQQFPDLHSELNLSSLELGDSALYFCAGSIAGGSAYEQYFGPGTRLTVT.

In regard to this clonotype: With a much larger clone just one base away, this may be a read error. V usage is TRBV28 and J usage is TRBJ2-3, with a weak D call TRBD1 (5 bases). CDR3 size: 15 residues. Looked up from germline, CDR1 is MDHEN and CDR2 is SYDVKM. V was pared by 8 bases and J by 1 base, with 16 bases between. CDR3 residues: CASGQDIGGTDTQYF. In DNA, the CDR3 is TGTGCCAGCGGTCAAGATATAGGGGGCACAGATACGCAGTATTTT.